These 20 T cell receptor beta chains were all obtained from the same sample, sequenced in a study of regulatory T cells in long-lasting Graves disease. HTBI primers from iRepertoire and Arm-PCR of CDR3 regions yielded the TCR beta libraries. TCRdb passed the multiplex PCR reads through MiXCR, listing each CDR3 protein once. The repertoire holds roughly 440,000 distinct CDR3 sequences, with less than 20% as singletons. Specified time point: newly diagnosed GD, antithyroid drugs for less than 3 months. The authors made the TCR library using RNA they extracted from PBMCs. This sample was also put to use in a study of T cells in Graves' hyperthyroidism and ophthalmopathy.

This sample comprised peripheral blood mononuclear cells (PBMCs), obtained at new diagnosis, from a patient treated with antithyroid drugs. The receptor set was obtained from a woman aged 18-35 years with Graves disease.

At least ten counts were recorded for this clonotype. The genes are TRBV29-1 and TRBJ2-7; 9 positions agree with TRBD1. The CDR3 loop spans 13 amino acids. With V trimmed by 6 bases and J by 7 bases, 10 bases remained unmatched. CDR1 and CDR2 from the germline V gene are SQVTM and ANQGSEA. CDR3 coding DNA: TGCAGCGTGGACCCGGGACAGGGTGGGGAGCAGTACTTC. It is translated as CSVDPGQGGEQYF.

This clonotype was counted at least ten times. The V and J genes are TRBV3-1 and TRBJ2-7; a weak D match, TRBD2 (6 bases). This CDR3 region has 20 residues. The germline CDR1 and CDR2 sequences are LGHDT and YNNKEL (reference sequence). Trimming took 1 base from V and 3 from J, leaving 28 bases between them. CDR3 in amino acids: CASSQGLSRRLGGTIYEQYF. The CDR3 nucleotides read TGTGCCAGCAGCCAAGGACTTTCGAGGCGGTTGGGCGGGACGATCTACGAGCAGTACTTC.

This clonotype was counted only a few times. The rearrangement links TRBV28 to TRBJ1-2, with 9 bases fitting TRBD1. CDR3 length: 15 residues. Germline-derived CDR1 and CDR2 are MDHEN and SYDVKM. The junction had 13 bases not matched to a gene; V was cut back by 6 bases and J by 8 bases. The chain's CDR3 is CASRTAGTGSRGYTF. The CDR3 bases are TGTGCCAGCAGAACGGCGGGGACAGGGTCGAGGGGCTACACCTTC.

This clonotype came up many times. This rearrangement joins TRBV28 to TRBJ2-3; 7 bases match TRBD1. The CDR3 extends over 14 amino acids. With 4 bases clipped from V and 8 bases from J, the junction kept 9 bases outside the gene matches. Germline CDR1 is MDHEN and CDR2 is SYDVKM. CDR3 residues: CASSSGTADSTQYF. The CDR3 DNA reads as TGTGCCAGCAGTTCCGGGACAGCAGATTCTACGCAGTATTTT. The whole variable domain, filled in from reference TRBV28 and TRBJ2-3, reads DVKVTQSSRYLVKRTGEKVFLECVQDMDHENMFWYRQDPGLGLRLIYFSYDVKMKEKGDIPEGYSVSREKKERFSLILESASTNQTSMYLCASSSGTADSTQYFGPGTRLTVL.

This clonotype came up many times. The rearrangement joins TRBV5-8 to TRBJ2-1; weak D call: TRBD2 (6 bases). V dropped 4 bases and J dropped 7 bases, with 18 bases sitting between them. CDR3 length: 15 residues. Germline CDR1 reads SGHTS; CDR2 reads YDEGEE. This chain's CDR3 is CASSAEGEEWNEQFF. The CDR3 DNA sequence: TGTGCCAGCAGCGCGGAGGGTGAGGAATGGAATGAGCAGTTCTTC.

The genes are TRBV6-2 or TRBV6-3 and TRBJ2-5, with 7 bases lining up with TRBD2. Germline lookup yields CDR1 MNHEY and CDR2 SVGEGT. Trimming took 3 bases from V and 11 from J; bases not matched to a gene: 12. The length of the CDR3 is 14 residues. The CDR3 DNA follows: TGTGCCAGCAGTTATAATGAAATTGGGACTACTCAGTACTTC. The encoded protein is CASSYNEIGTTQYF.

This clonotype occurred a few times. The chain uses TRBV25-1 and TRBJ2-1; perhaps TRBD2 as D (5 bases). The V gene lost 2 bases and the J gene lost 2 bases, with 13 bases spanning the gap. Per germline, CDR1 MGHDK and CDR2 SYGVNS. This CDR3 spans 16 amino acids. The CDR3: CASSEPGEFPYNEQFF. The CDR3 nucleotides read TGTGCCAGCAGTGAACCCGGGGAGTTCCCCTACAATGAGCAGTTCTTC.

Only a few counts were recorded for this clonotype. The V gene is TRBV27, the J gene TRBJ2-7, with 10 bases aligning to TRBD2. Germline lookup yields CDR1 MNHEY and CDR2 SMNVEV (reference sequence). With V trimmed by 2 bases and J by 3 bases, 4 bases remained unmatched. There are 15 residues in the CDR3. The CDR3 is CASSLIASGGYEQYF. For the CDR3, the DNA is TGTGCCAGCAGTTTAATCGCTAGCGGGGGCTACGAGCAGTACTTC.

About this clonotype itself: Since a much larger clone is just one base distant, this may be a read error. The chain carries TRBV7-2 and TRBJ2-7; D uncertain. Germline V gene lookup returns CDR1 SGHTA and CDR2 FQGNSA. The CDR3 is made up of 16 amino acids. In nucleotides, the CDR3 is TGTGCCAGCAGCTTAGAGGCACTCAAAAGCTCCTACGAGCAGGACTTC. Translation: CASSLEALKSSYEQDF.

As concerns this clonotype: The junction departs from germline at one end; a sequencing error may be responsible. This sequence joins TRBV10-2 and TRBJ1-4; TRBD1 matches at 11 bases. The CDR3 runs 14 residues. Germline V gene sequence: CDR1 WSHSY, CDR2 SAAADI. CDR3 bases: TGCGCCAGCATGAGGGACAGGGGGAATGGGGTAAAGATTTTT. This gives the protein CASMRDRGNGVKIF.

The chain combines TRBV14 with TRBJ2-1, with TRBD1 matching over 7 bases. The CDR3 totals 15 residues. V shed 0 bases and J 4 bases; nucleotides not matched to a gene: 3. CDR1 is SGHDN, CDR2 FVKESK, per germline. The CDR3 spells CASSQERGQYNEQFF. CDR3 bases: TGTGCCAGCAGCCAAGAACGGGGACAGTACAATGAGCAGTTCTTC.

This rearrangement joins TRBV18 to TRBJ2-2; D is unresolved. This CDR3 comprises 14 residues. Germline CDR1 and CDR2: KGHSH and LQKENI. Trimming left V 4 bases short and J 0 bases short, with 6 bases between. For the CDR3, the DNA is TGTGCCAGCTCACAGGGAACGAACACCGGGGAGCTGTTTTTT. This encodes CASSQGTNTGELFF.

In its sample, this clonotype was seen a few times. The gene calls are TRBV10-3 and TRBJ2-1; 11 bases are shared with TRBD2. Germline V CDR1 and CDR2: ENHRY, SYGVKD. The J segment lost 4 bases and the V segment lost 2 bases, leaving 13 bases of the junction unmatched. The CDR3 covers 19 residues. In DNA form, the CDR3 reads TGTGCCATCAGTGAGCCGAGACTAGCGGGATTGGGACTATACAATGAGCAGTTCTTC. This sequence encodes CAISEPRLAGLGLYNEQFF.

The table lists this clonotype with many counts. J is TRBJ2-1 and V is TRBV20-1; 9 nucleotides match TRBD2. Germline V gene data show CDR1 as DFQATT and CDR2 as SNEGSKA (reference sequence). CDR3 length: 15 amino acids. The J segment lost 2 bases and the V segment lost 6 bases, leaving 8 bases of the junction unmatched. DNA for the CDR3: TGCAGTGCCTACTCGGTAGCGGGGGCCTACAATGAGCAGTTCTTC. Encoded protein: CSAYSVAGAYNEQFF.

In this sample, this clonotype turned up a few times. This rearrangement joins TRBV28 to TRBJ2-7; unclear D gene. Between the trimmed V and J ends, which lost 7 bases and 4 bases, there was a span of 14 bases. In germline, CDR1 is MDHEN, CDR2 SYDVKM. The CDR3 extends over 13 amino acids. CDR3 region: CASTLWSDYEQYF. CDR3 bases: TGTGCCAGCACCCTTTGGAGCGATTACGAGCAGTACTTC.

Ten or more counts support this clonotype. J is TRBJ1-2 and V is TRBV12-3 or TRBV12-4, with D possibly TRBD1 on 5 matching bases. Trimming removed 3 bases at V and 4 bases at J, with 9 bases between. The CDR3 totals 13 residues. As DNA, the CDR3 is TGTGCCAGCAGTTTCCGGGGCGGCTATGGCTACACCTTC. This encodes CASSFRGGYGYTF.

In regard to this clonotype: One junction end disagrees with the germline gene, perhaps due to a read error. The chain uses TRBV10-3 and TRBJ1-1; possible D gene TRBD1, 5 bases. This CDR3 has 15 amino acids. Germline assignment: CDR1 ENHRY and CDR2 SYGVKD. CDR3 nucleotide sequence: TGTGCCATCAGTGAAGGGGTAGGGGCCCACACTGAAGCTTCCTTT. It encodes CAISEGVGAHTEASF.

The chain recombines TRBV15 with TRBJ2-5; the D is unclear. The CDR3 loop spans 13 amino acids. The V gene's germline CDR1 is LNHNV and CDR2 YYDKDF (reference sequence). With 1 base removed from V and 2 bases from J, the gap between germline ends came to 5 bases. The CDR3, as DNA: TGTGCCACCAGCAGAGCCAAGCAAGAGACCCAGTACTTC. This translates into CATSRAKQETQYF.

This clonotype showed up many times. The chain uses TRBV7-2 and TRBJ1-2; 7 bases align to TRBD1. This CDR3 is 13 amino acids long. CDR1 is SGHTA, CDR2 FQGNSA, per germline. With 5 bases clipped from V and 6 bases from J, the junction kept 6 bases outside the gene matches. The CDR3 nucleotides read TGTGCCAGCAGCCCGACAGGGACGGATGGCTACACCTTC. Translating it yields CASSPTGTDGYTF.

This clonotype was seen only a few times. The chain couples TRBV15 to TRBJ2-1; 9 bases align to TRBD2. The CDR3 is made up of 14 amino acids. Germline V lookup: CDR1 LNHNV, CDR2 YYDKDF (reference sequence). Trimming at V came to 2 bases and at J to 9 bases, leaving 5 bases not matched to a gene. The CDR3 protein is CATSRQREVVEQFF. The CDR3 DNA is TGTGCCACCAGCAGACAGCGGGAGGTGGTTGAGCAGTTCTTC.